Each of the 3 T cell receptor beta chains below was sequenced from the same sample in a study of blood T cells in healthy people across ages. Primed by a sample-barcoded 5' primer and a J-beta primer mix, a second PCR proceeded for roughly 7 to 11 cycles. TCRdb processed the 5' RACE reads anew with MiXCR; each CDR3 protein has one entry. The sample has about 670,000 distinct CDR3 sequences, roughly two fifths seen once; the top ten hold about 32%. The sample comprised blood. These receptor sequences come from a man older than 75 in good health.

The J gene is TRBJ2-7, the V gene TRBV2; D is unclear. The CDR3 has 11 amino acids. CDR1 and CDR2 (germline): SNHLY, FYNNEI. Trimming took 7 bases from V and 1 from J, leaving 5 bases between them. The DNA of the CDR3 is TGTGCCAGCACCCTGTCCTACGAGCAGTACTTC. Amino acid sequence: CASTLSYEQYF.

V and J are TRBV5-1 and TRBJ2-1; D could derive from TRBD1 or TRBD2 (5 bases each). V was trimmed by 2 bases and J by 8 bases, leaving 17 bases between them. The germline CDR1 and CDR2 sequences are SGHRS and YFSETQ. This CDR3 contains 15 residues. CDR3 amino acids: CASSLRGARDDEQFF. The CDR3 DNA reads TGCGCCAGCAGCTTAAGGGGAGCGAGGGATGATGAGCAGTTCTTC.

This chain joins TRBV20-1 and TRBJ2-3, with 8 bases aligning to TRBD1. J was trimmed by 2 bases and V by 5 bases; bases with no gene match: 15. The length of the CDR3 is 17 residues. Germline assignment: CDR1 DFQATT and CDR2 SNEGSKA (reference sequence). The CDR3 DNA follows: TGCAGTGCTGGACACATCCAGGGGGCAGTATTCACAGATACGCAGTATTTT. It specifies CSAGHIQGAVFTDTQYF.